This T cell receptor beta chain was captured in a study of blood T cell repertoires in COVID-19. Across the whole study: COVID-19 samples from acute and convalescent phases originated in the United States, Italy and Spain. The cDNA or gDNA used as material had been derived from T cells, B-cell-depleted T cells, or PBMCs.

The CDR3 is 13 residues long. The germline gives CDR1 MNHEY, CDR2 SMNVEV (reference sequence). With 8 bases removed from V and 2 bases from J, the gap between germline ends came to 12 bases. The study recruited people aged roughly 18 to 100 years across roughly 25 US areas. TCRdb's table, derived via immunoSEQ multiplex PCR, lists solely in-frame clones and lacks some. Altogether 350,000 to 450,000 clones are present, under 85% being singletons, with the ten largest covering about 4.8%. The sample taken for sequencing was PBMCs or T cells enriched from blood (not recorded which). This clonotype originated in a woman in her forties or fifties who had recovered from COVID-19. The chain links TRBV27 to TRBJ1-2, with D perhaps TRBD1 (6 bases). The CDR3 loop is CASGWGRNYGYTF. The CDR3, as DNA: TGTGCCAGCGGCTGGGGGCGGAACTATGGCTACACCTTC.